This record covers a single TCR beta chain. This CDR3 contains 14 residues. Germline values: CDR1 LNHDA, CDR2 SQIVND (reference sequence). Trimming removed 6 bases at V and 2 bases at J, with 12 bases between. The sample comes from a study of blood T cell repertoires in COVID-19. Turning to the study itself: The United States, Italy and Spain were the sources of the acute and convalescent COVID-19 samples. T cells, B-cell-depleted T cells, or PBMCs provided the cDNA or gDNA that served as material.

Per the study methods: For nucleated cells, counts were estimated from reference gene primer amplification. Assay: immunoSEQ multiplex PCR; the TCRdb copy retains only in-frame clones and omits some. D and trimming come from the DNA, and the V and J calls and clone size come from that table. The data contain 75,000 to 100,000 clones, approximately 86% of them singletons. The V call is TRBV19, the J call TRBJ2-3; tentatively, D is TRBD2 (5 bases). The clonotype was recovered from a woman of 80 years or more with acute or convalescent COVID-19. The sequenced material came from peripheral blood. The CDR3, as DNA: TGTGCCAGTAGGGAGCAGCGGTACACAGATACGCAGTATTTT. This codes for CASREQRYTDTQYF.